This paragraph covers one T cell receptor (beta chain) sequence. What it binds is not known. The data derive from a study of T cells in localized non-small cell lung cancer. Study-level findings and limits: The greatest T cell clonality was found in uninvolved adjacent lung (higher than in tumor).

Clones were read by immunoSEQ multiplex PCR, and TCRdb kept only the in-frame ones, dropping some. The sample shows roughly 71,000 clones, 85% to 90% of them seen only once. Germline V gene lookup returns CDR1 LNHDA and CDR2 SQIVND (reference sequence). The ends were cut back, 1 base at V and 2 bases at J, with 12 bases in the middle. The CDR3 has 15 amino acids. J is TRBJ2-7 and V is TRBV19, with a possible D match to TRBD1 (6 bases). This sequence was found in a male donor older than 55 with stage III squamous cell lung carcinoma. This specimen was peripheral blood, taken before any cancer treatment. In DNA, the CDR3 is TGTGCCAGTAGTATAGGGGAAGGGGGAACCTACGAGCAGTACTTC. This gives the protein CASSIGEGGTYEQYF.